What follows are 3 T cell receptor beta chains derived from one specimen sequenced in a study of blood T cell repertoires in COVID-19. The data were produced by immunoSEQ multiplex PCR, yet TCRdb's version contains in-frame clones alone and is incomplete. The sample records 180,000 or so clones, about 77% being singletons. Sequenced input: peripheral blood. The receptors derive from a woman aged 80 or older with active or convalescent COVID-19.

This clone occurred a few times. V and J are TRBV19 and TRBJ1-5, with TRBD1 matching over 7 bases. The germline V gene has CDR1 LNHDA and CDR2 SQIVND (reference sequence). This CDR3 has 16 residues. Trimming removed 5 bases from V and 5 bases from J; junction bases left unmatched: 12. The CDR3 loop reads CASSPYMGQPYQPQHF. The DNA of the CDR3 is TGTGCCAGTAGTCCTTACATGGGACAGCCATATCAGCCCCAGCATTTT.

The gene calls are TRBV9 and TRBJ2-5; no reliable D call. The CDR3 has 13 residues. The V and J ends lost 0 bases and 1 base respectively, with 4 bases between them. CDR1 is SGDLS, CDR2 YYNGEE, per germline. CDR3 in amino acids: CASSVALQETQYF. DNA of the CDR3: TGTGCCAGCAGCGTAGCTCTCCAAGAGACCCAGTACTTC.

This clone showed up just a few times. This rearrangement joins TRBV2 to TRBJ2-7, with D possibly TRBD1 on 6 matching bases. The V and J ends lost 3 bases and 0 bases respectively, with 9 bases between them. The V gene's germline CDR1 is SNHLY and CDR2 FYNNEI. The CDR3 consists of 14 residues. DNA for the CDR3: TGTGCCAGCAGTGATCAGGGGTTCTCCTACGAGCAGTACTTC. This translates into CASSDQGFSYEQYF.